This TCR beta chain was captured in a study of T cell responses to AZD1222 COVID-19 vaccine. Whole-study findings and limits: Along spike, vaccine-associated CD4 TCRs were found throughout, with dominance at 160-218 and 743-854.

For this clone: The target antigen is unknown.

Per germline, CDR1 SGHDT and CDR2 YYEEEE. The CDR3 has 17 residues. With V trimmed by 0 bases and J by 7 bases, 13 bases remained unmatched. Repertoires were generated with immunoSEQ multiplex PCR, while TCRdb's copy carries only in-frame clones and drops some. The top ten hold roughly 19% of the sample, which has 60,000 to 75,000 clones, approximately 85% seen once. The genes are TRBV5-6 and TRBJ2-1; TRBD1 agrees at 7 bases. This clonotype was sampled from an adult in good health. The sequencing here drew on peripheral blood, taken on day 0 of AZD1222 vaccination. CDR3 DNA sequence: TGTGCCAGCAGCTTGGAGAGGGGGCATCTTTCGAATAATGAGCAGTTCTTC. Its protein is CASSLERGHLSNNEQFF.